These 20 T cell receptor beta chains came from one sample sequenced in a study of PD-1 blockade in classical Hodgkin lymphoma. Brentuximab vedotin exposure varied, and every patient relapsed after autologous stem cell transplantation. Here immunoSEQ multiplex PCR was the method, and the copy in TCRdb shows in-frame clones only, minus some. This sample has roughly 50,000 clones; around three quarters occur once, and the top ten carry roughly 20%. This specimen was peripheral blood mononuclear cells (PBMCs), taken before the second cycle of nivolumab. These receptors were collected from a human donor with classical Hodgkin lymphoma.

The chain uses TRBV19 and TRBJ1-2; the D gene is possibly TRBD1 (5 bases). V was shortened by 3 bases and J by 6 bases, with 8 bases between the two germline ends. Germline V gives CDR1 LNHDA, CDR2 SQIVND (reference sequence). This CDR3 contains 12 residues. The CDR3, as DNA: TGTGCCAGTAGTATCGACAGAGATGGCTACACCTTC. Residues: CASSIDRDGYTF.

The rearrangement uses TRBV7-9 and TRBJ1-5, with 7 nucleotides matching TRBD1. The CDR3 extends over 17 amino acids. CDR1 and CDR2 from the germline V gene are SEHNR and FQNEAQ (reference sequence). The V segment lost 3 bases and the J segment 3 bases; nucleotides outside the gene matches: 11. The DNA for the CDR3 is TGTGCCAGCAGCTTGTACGACAGGGTTGGGGCCAATCAGCCCCAGCATTTT. It yields the protein CASSLYDRVGANQPQHF.

The chain couples TRBV2 to TRBJ1-1; 11 bases line up with TRBD1. Trimming removed 6 bases from V and 3 bases from J; junction bases left unmatched: 12. Germline-derived CDR1 and CDR2 are SNHLY and FYNNEI. The CDR3 totals 17 residues. CDR3 residues: CASSPGQGVMSDTEAFF. As DNA, the CDR3 is TGTGCCAGCAGCCCGGGACAGGGGGTGATGTCAGACACTGAAGCTTTCTTT.

The chain combines TRBV7-9 with TRBJ2-3, with D unresolved. Deletions cut 1 base from V and 0 bases from J, with 11 bases between. This CDR3 has 16 amino acids. The germline gives CDR1 SEHNR, CDR2 FQNEAQ (reference sequence). This chain's CDR3 is CASSLGRTLSTDTQYF. In DNA, the CDR3 is TGTGCCAGCAGCTTAGGGCGGACCCTTAGCACAGATACGCAGTATTTT.

The chain is built from TRBV6-1 and TRBJ2-3; perhaps TRBD2 as D (5 bases). CDR3 size: 14 residues. V lost 8 bases to trimming and J lost 0 bases, with 12 bases between them. Per germline, CDR1 MNHNS and CDR2 SASEGT. The CDR3 region is CASGPRVSTDTQYF. Written as DNA, the CDR3 is TGTGCCAGCGGCCCGCGGGTAAGCACAGATACGCAGTATTTT.

This chain uses TRBV9 with TRBJ1-1; D not certain. This CDR3 contains 15 residues. Trimming left V 0 bases short and J 3 bases short, with 12 bases between. Per the germline V gene, CDR1 is SGDLS and CDR2 is YYNGEE. Here the CDR3 DNA reads TGTGCCAGCAGCGTAGAGCCGGATATCGACACTGAAGCTTTCTTT. Residues: CASSVEPDIDTEAFF.

The chain carries TRBV27 and TRBJ1-2, with D unresolved. This CDR3 has 14 residues. Germline-derived CDR1 and CDR2 are MNHEY and SMNVEV (reference sequence). The ends were cut back, 2 bases at V and 7 bases at J, with 14 bases in the middle. CDR3 loop: CASSLLGLQRGYTF. Here the CDR3 DNA reads TGTGCCAGCAGTTTACTAGGGCTGCAGCGTGGCTACACCTTC.

CDR3 protein: CASSQGGLSDERDYGYTF. CDR3 coding DNA: TGCGCCAGCAGCCAAGGGGGGCTCTCGGACGAAAGAGACTATGGCTACACCTTC. This chain connects TRBV4-1 to TRBJ1-2; D is possibly TRBD1 (6 bases). This CDR3 has 18 residues. In germline, CDR1 is MGHRA, CDR2 YSYEKL. Deletions cut 1 base from V and 3 bases from J, with 21 bases between.

The chain couples TRBV9 to TRBJ1-1, with D possibly being TRBD1 (6 bases). Per germline, CDR1 SGDLS and CDR2 YYNGEE. Trimming shortened V by 6 bases and J by 6 bases, and 18 bases separated the two germline ends. This CDR3 region has 14 residues. In DNA form, the CDR3 reads TGTGCCAGCACGGAAGGGGGGGAGGTACCTGAAGCTTTCTTT. Its translation: CASTEGGEVPEAFF.

The rearrangement links TRBV19 to TRBJ1-1, with unresolved D. In germline, CDR1 is LNHDA, CDR2 SQIVND (reference sequence). Trimming took off 4 bases at V and 0 bases at J, with 6 bases between the two ends. The CDR3 extends over 13 amino acids. In nucleotides, the CDR3 is TGTGCCAGTAGTACACAGATGAACACTGAAGCTTTCTTT. Its protein is CASSTQMNTEAFF.

The rearrangement uses TRBV4-3 and TRBJ1-5; no clear D gene. This CDR3 spans 14 amino acids. Trimming shortened V by 1 base and J by 4 bases, and 8 bases separated the two germline ends. Germline V CDR1 and CDR2: LGHNA, YSLEER. CDR3 protein: CASSQVEGNQPQHF. The CDR3, as DNA: TGCGCCAGCAGCCAAGTGGAAGGGAATCAGCCCCAGCATTTT.

The J gene is TRBJ1-3, the V gene TRBV29-1; perhaps TRBD1 as D (5 bases). There are 12 residues in the CDR3. CDR1 is SQVTM, CDR2 ANQGSEA, per germline. Trimming stripped 4 bases from V and 4 bases from J, with 8 bases between. The DNA for the CDR3 is TGCAGCGTTGGGGGCGCGGGAAACACCATATATTTT. Its protein is CSVGGAGNTIYF.

The rearrangement uses TRBV14 and TRBJ2-5; weak D call: TRBD2 (6 bases). This CDR3 comprises 15 residues. Germline V lookup: CDR1 SGHDN, CDR2 FVKESK. V lost 3 bases, J lost 5 bases, and 16 bases lay in between. The CDR3 protein is CASSHYRDWHETQYF. The CDR3 region has the DNA TGTGCCAGCAGCCACTACCGGGACTGGCATGAGACCCAGTACTTC.

The chain recombines TRBV5-1 with TRBJ2-1; 12 bases line up with TRBD2. This CDR3 contains 16 residues. Germline trimming cut 4 bases from V and 9 bases from J; bases unmatched to any gene: 11. The germline V gene encodes CDR1 SGHRS and CDR2 YFSETQ. The CDR3 is CASSLGASGGAREQFF. In nucleotides, the CDR3 is TGCGCCAGCAGCCTCGGGGCTAGCGGGGGGGCCCGTGAGCAGTTCTTC.

The rearrangement joins TRBV4-1 to TRBJ1-5, with a possible D match to TRBD1 (6 bases). V dropped 1 base and J dropped 7 bases, with 14 bases sitting between them. Germline V gene sequence: CDR1 MGHRA, CDR2 YSYEKL. The CDR3 extends over 15 amino acids. CDR3 sequence (DNA): TGCGCCAGCAGCCAAGTAGAGGGGGACTACCAGCCCCAGCATTTT. Translation: CASSQVEGDYQPQHF.

This clone is a singleton in its sample. The chain recombines TRBV19 with TRBJ1-2, with TRBD1 matching over 12 bases. J gave up 5 bases and V 3 bases, and 7 bases lay outside the gene matches. Germline V lookup: CDR1 LNHDA, CDR2 SQIVND (reference sequence). The CDR3 has 16 residues. The CDR3 DNA follows: TGTGCCAGTAGTATTACCGGGACAGGGGGCCTTTATGGCTACACCTTC. Translation: CASSITGTGGLYGYTF.

In its sample, this clone was seen once. The V gene is TRBV18, the J gene TRBJ1-4; D uncertain. The CDR3 totals 16 residues. Germline CDR1 is KGHSH and CDR2 is LQKENI. The germline V and J ends were trimmed by 3 bases and 3 bases, with 14 bases remaining between them. CDR3 in DNA: TGTGCCAGCTCACCTTCAAGCGTGTGGGCTAATGAAAAACTGTTTTTT. Translation gives CASSPSSVWANEKLFF.

The chain combines TRBV10-3 with TRBJ1-4; the match to TRBD1 covers 7 bases. This CDR3 is 14 amino acids long. Germline V lookup: CDR1 ENHRY, CDR2 SYGVKD. V trimming: 3 bases; J trimming: 10 bases; junction bases outside the gene matches: 8. CDR3 sequence (DNA): TGTGCCATCAGTGAACCCAGGGGGGGCGGAAAACTGTTTTTT. It specifies CAISEPRGGGKLFF.

This chain uses TRBV16 with TRBJ1-6; D is unclear. Looked up from germline, CDR1 is KGHSY and CDR2 is FQNENV. Trimming pared 4 bases from V and 6 bases from J, leaving 13 bases between. The CDR3 has 15 amino acids. The CDR3 sequence: CASSPFVYSNSPLHF. The CDR3 bases are TGTGCCAGCAGCCCCTTCGTGTACTCTAATTCACCCCTCCACTTT.

V gene TRBV21-1 combines with J gene TRBJ2-3; TRBD2 is the table's D call and was not checked against the DNA. TRBV21-1 is marked as a pseudogene. This CDR3 contains 14 residues. The CDR3 sequence: CASSKREGTDTQYF. The CDR3 DNA reads TGTGCCAGCAGCAAGCGGGAGGGCACAGATACGCAGTATTTT.